This T cell receptor beta chain was recovered during a study of blood T cell repertoires in COVID-19. Study in general: From the United States, Italy and Spain came samples of acute and convalescent COVID-19. PBMCs, B-cell-depleted T cells, or T cells provided the cDNA or gDNA that made up the material.

Repertoires were generated with immunoSEQ multiplex PCR, while TCRdb's copy carries only in-frame clones and drops some. This table has some 100,000 clones, roughly 92% appearing once. The germline V gene encodes CDR1 KGHSH and CDR2 LQKENI. V was trimmed by 3 bases and J by 2 bases, leaving 7 bases between them. This CDR3 has 14 residues. The clonotype comes from a man aged 50 or older with active COVID-19. The sample was peripheral blood. The chain has TRBV18 and TRBJ2-2; D ambiguous. This CDR3 reads CASSPPGNTGELFF. CDR3 in DNA: TGTGCCAGCTCACCTCCAGGAAACACCGGGGAGCTGTTTTTT.